A selection of T cell receptor beta chains follows, all from one sample in a study of blood T cell repertoires in COVID-19. Using immunoSEQ multiplex PCR, the repertoire was profiled, and TCRdb retains in-frame clones only, with some absent. The sample lists roughly 82,000 clones, 65% to 85% seen once, with over 15% in the top ten. Sample: peripheral blood. The receptors come from a woman aged 55-69 years with acute or convalescent COVID-19. Each CDR3 is given with its conserved first and last residue. The D gene is left open where the match is weak. Part of the rows lack a size; the others show once, few, many or a class for expanded clones.

D gene	V gene	clone size	J gene	CDR3 length	CDR3 DNA	CDR3 protein
.	TRBV9	.	TRBJ2-5	13	TGTGCCAGCAGCGTACTAGCTGGGGAGACCCAGTACTTC	CASSVLAGETQYF
TRBD1	TRBV2	.	TRBJ1-5	14	TGTGCCAGCAGGGAAACAGGGGGCCAACAGCCCCAGCATTTT	CASRETGGQQPQHF
TRBD1	TRBV6-6	.	TRBJ1-2	15	TGTGCCAGCAGTACTTGGACAGGGGAGGCCTATGGCTACACCTTC	CASSTWTGEAYGYTF
.	TRBV19	.	TRBJ2-5	16	TGTGCCAGTAGTCCCCCCGATCAGGGGGCGGGGGTGACCCAGTACTTC	CASSPPDQGAGVTQYF
.	TRBV10-3	.	TRBJ1-1	14	TGTGCCATCAGGAGACAGTACAATGACGCTGAAGCTTTCTTT	CAIRRQYNDAEAFF
TRBD1	TRBV11-3	.	TRBJ1-1	14	TGTGCCAGCAGGTACGGGACAGGTTTCACTGAAGCTTTCTTT	CASRYGTGFTEAFF
.	TRBV9	.	TRBJ1-1	15	TGTGCCAGCAGCGTAGCTACAGTATTGAACACTGAAGCTTTCTTT	CASSVATVLNTEAFF
TRBD2	TRBV30	once	TRBJ2-5	14	TGTGCCTGGAGTGTAGGACTAGCGGGCGGAGCCCAGTACTTC	CAWSVGLAGGAQYF
TRBD1	TRBV10-3	.	TRBJ2-7	14	TGTGCCATCAGTGAAAGGGACAGTTCCTACGAGCAGTACTTC	CAISERDSSYEQYF
TRBD1	TRBV2	.	TRBJ2-1	17	TGTGCCAGCAGTGACTCCCACTTGGGGACAGGGCGCAATGAGCAGTTCTTC	CASSDSHLGTGRNEQFF
TRBD2	TRBV5-1	.	TRBJ2-1	15	TGCGCCAGCAGCTTGGAGCTAGCGGGATTGACTGAGCAGTTCTTC	CASSLELAGLTEQFF
.	TRBV7-8	.	TRBJ2-1	14	TGTGCCAGCAGCCGCTCTAGCGCCATGGATGAGCAGTTCTTC	CASSRSSAMDEQFF
.	TRBV18	.	TRBJ1-3	14	TGTGCCAGCTCCGAGGCCCGCTCTGGAAACACCATATATTTT	CASSEARSGNTIYF
TRBD1	TRBV10-1	.	TRBJ1-5	14	TGCGCCAGCAGTGGGACAGGGGCGGGTCAGCCCCAGCATTTT	CASSGTGAGQPQHF
.	TRBV12-3/TRBV12-4	.	TRBJ1-6	13	TGTGCCAGCGTCGGACAGCCAAATTCACCCCTCCACTTT	CASVGQPNSPLHF
.	TRBV6-1	.	TRBJ1-2	14	TGTGCCAGCAGTGAACATGGACAGACCTATGGCTACACCTTC	CASSEHGQTYGYTF
TRBD1	TRBV7-9	.	TRBJ1-1	14	TGTGCCAGCAGCCCCCTGACAGGGTCCACTGAAGCTTTCTTT	CASSPLTGSTEAFF
TRBD1	TRBV11-3	.	TRBJ1-1	15	TGTGCCAGCAGCGTACGGGGACAGGGGCGCACTGAAGCTTTCTTT	CASSVRGQGRTEAFF
TRBD1	TRBV5-1	.	TRBJ1-6	19	TGCGCCAGCAGCTTCAGCAGGCCGGGACAGTGGGCTCCTAATTCACCCCTCCACTTT	CASSFSRPGQWAPNSPLHF
TRBD1	TRBV3-1/TRBV3-2	.	TRBJ2-7	14	TGTGCCAGCAGCCGTGGACAGGTCTCCTACGAGCAGTACTTC	CASSRGQVSYEQYF
.	TRBV7-2	once	TRBJ2-1	15	TGTGCCAGCAGCTTAGTTGCAGGGCGGTACAATGAGCAGTTCTTC	CASSLVAGRYNEQFF
.	TRBV6-5	.	TRBJ2-5	16	TGTGCCAGCAGCTACCGGGGACCAATCGGGGGAGAGACCCAGTACTTC	CASSYRGPIGGETQYF
TRBD1	TRBV5-1	.	TRBJ2-2	15	TGCGCCAGCAGCTTGCGGACAGGGAATTCCGGGGAGCTGTTTTTT	CASSLRTGNSGELFF
.	TRBV11-1	.	TRBJ2-1	14	TGTGCCAGCAGTACCGGTCAGGGCGACAATGAGCAGTTCTTC	CASSTGQGDNEQFF
.	TRBV5-1	.	TRBJ1-2	14	TGCGCCAGCTCTCCGGGAACTCAAAACTATGGCTACACCTTC	CASSPGTQNYGYTF
TRBD2	TRBV11-3	once	TRBJ2-1	15	TGTGCCAGCAGCACACATAGCGGGAGGTTCAATGAGCAGTTCTTC	CASSTHSGRFNEQFF
TRBD1	TRBV24-1	.	TRBJ2-7	12	TGTGCCGTGGGACAGACTCCTTACGAGCAGTACTTC	CAVGQTPYEQYF
.	TRBV7-2	few	TRBJ2-1	13	TGTGCCAGCAGCTTAGGACTTTACAATGAGCAGTTCTTC	CASSLGLYNEQFF
.	TRBV5-4	.	TRBJ2-7	14	TGTGCCAGCAGCTTGGCCCCCCGAGCCTACGAGCAGTACTTC	CASSLAPRAYEQYF
.	TRBV24-1	.	TRBJ1-2	14	TGTGCCACCAGTGATGCGACATCAATCTATGGCTACACCTTC	CATSDATSIYGYTF
.	TRBV4-3	.	TRBJ1-1	13	TGCGCCAGCAGCCAAGATCAGGGTTCGGGAGCTTTCTTT	CASSQDQGSGAFF
TRBD2	TRBV6-5	.	TRBJ2-7	15	TGTGCCAGCACCCCCGTAGGCGGGAGGGCCTACGAGCAGTACTTC	CASTPVGGRAYEQYF
TRBD1	TRBV3-1/TRBV3-2	.	TRBJ2-7	15	TGTGCCAGCAGCCAAAACCGGGACAGGGTTCACGAGCAGTACTTC	CASSQNRDRVHEQYF
TRBD2	TRBV7-9	.	TRBJ2-1	18	TGTGCCAGCAGCCTTGGGACTAGCGGGAGGCCCTCCTACAATGAGCAGTTCTTC	CASSLGTSGRPSYNEQFF
.	TRBV7-3	.	TRBJ2-3	14	TGTGCCAGCAGCTCCATAGCGGGCACAGATACGCAGTATTTT	CASSSIAGTDTQYF
.	TRBV20-1	.	TRBJ2-3	16	TGCAGTGCTAGTGGTCAGGGCGGTCCTAGCACAGATACGCAGTATTTT	CSASGQGGPSTDTQYF
.	TRBV21-1	.	TRBJ2-7	23	TGTGCCAGCAGCCACTCCCCCCGCGGGGGACGGCTCTCCGGTCGGGCAAATTCCTACGAGCAGTACTTC	CASSHSPRGGRLSGRANSYEQYF
TRBD1	TRBV6-1	.	TRBJ1-1	15	TGTGCCAGCAGTACCCGGGACAGGGGCTGGGGTGAAGCTTTCTTT	CASSTRDRGWGEAFF
.	TRBV5-1	.	TRBJ2-7	15	TGCGCCAGCAGCTTGGTGGTGGGCAGCTCCTACGAGCAGTACTTC	CASSLVVGSSYEQYF
TRBD1	TRBV28	.	TRBJ1-4	14	TGTGCCAGCAGTTGGAACAGGGGTGGTGAAAAACTGTTTTTT	CASSWNRGGEKLFF
.	TRBV7-8	.	TRBJ2-7	15	TGTGCCAGCAGCACCAGGGCAGGGGTAGCGTACGAGCAGTACTTC	CASSTRAGVAYEQYF
.	TRBV12-3/TRBV12-4	once	TRBJ1-5	13	TGTGCCAGCACAGGGATCATCAATCAGCCCCAGCATTTT	CASTGIINQPQHF
TRBD1	TRBV13	.	TRBJ1-2	17	TGTGCCAGCAGCTTAGGCCGGGGGACAGGGAAAGGGTATGGCTACACCTTC	CASSLGRGTGKGYGYTF
.	TRBV21-1	.	TRBJ1-2	14	TGTGCCAGCAGCTCCTCGGGGGGGAACTATGGCTACACCTTC	CASSSSGGNYGYTF
.	TRBV5-8	.	TRBJ1-2	12	TGTGCCAGCAGCGCGCCCAACTATGGCTACACCTTC	CASSAPNYGYTF
TRBD1	TRBV5-5	.	TRBJ1-4	16	TGTGCCAGCAGCTGGGGACAGATTGCAACTAATGAAAAACTGTTTTTT	CASSWGQIATNEKLFF
.	TRBV6-5	.	TRBJ1-5	15	TGTGCCAGCAGGGAGGGAGGGAATAGCAATCAGCCCCAGCATTTT	CASREGGNSNQPQHF
.	TRBV15	.	TRBJ1-2	16	TGTGCCACGAGGGACGGACAGTGGCGGGCAACAGATGGCTACACCTTC	CATRDGQWRATDGYTF
TRBD1	TRBV6-5	.	TRBJ1-4	16	TGTGCCAGCAGTTACTCGGTCGACAGGGGCGGAGAAAAACTGTTTTTT	CASSYSVDRGGEKLFF
.	TRBV30	.	TRBJ1-5	13	TGTGCCTGGCAACTCTATAGCAATCAGCCCCAGCATTTT	CAWQLYSNQPQHF
TRBD1	TRBV6-5	.	TRBJ1-5	14	TGTGCCAGCAGCCACAGGGGTAGCAATCAGCCCCAGCATTTT	CASSHRGSNQPQHF
TRBD1	TRBV7-6	many	TRBJ1-3	16	TGTGCCAGCAGCTCCAGGACAGGGACCTCTGGAAACACCATATATTTT	CASSSRTGTSGNTIYF